Listed below are T cell receptor beta chains from one sample, sequenced in a study of CD8+CD57+ T cells in acquired aplastic anemia. A single record per CDR3 protein comes from TCRdb applying MiXCR to the reads. Here the sample spans under 200,000 distinct CDR3 sequences, 47% being singletons. Sample: sorted CD4+, CD8+, or CD8+CD57+ T cells (not recorded which) from PBMCs. The receptors stem from a human donor with aplastic anemia. The CDR3 runs from the conserved cysteine through the conserved F or W. The D gene is left open where the match is weak. Clone size is given for some rows only: seen once, a few or many times, or a class if the clone is expanded.

v_call: TRBV7-2
cdr3_length: 12
clone_size: once
j_call: TRBJ2-7
d_call: NA
cdr3_nt: TGTGCCAGCAGCGTGAATATGCTGGAGCAGTACTTC
cdr3_aa: CASSVNMLEQYF

v_call: TRBV11-2
cdr3_length: 16
clone_size: NA
j_call: TRBJ2-1
d_call: NA
cdr3_nt: TGTGCCAGCAGCTTAATCGGGGGAAGCTCCTACAATGGGCAGTTCTTC
cdr3_aa: CASSLIGGSSYNGQFF

v_call: TRBV30
cdr3_length: 12
clone_size: NA
j_call: TRBJ2-1
d_call: NA
cdr3_nt: TGTGCCTGGAGCTCCTCTGGCGGGAATTGGTTCTTC
cdr3_aa: CAWSSSGGNWFF

v_call: TRBV19
cdr3_length: 9
clone_size: NA
j_call: TRBJ1-2
d_call: NA
cdr3_nt: TGTGCCACCCCCTATGGCTACACCTTC
cdr3_aa: CATPYGYTF

v_call: TRBV6-1
cdr3_length: 13
clone_size: many
j_call: TRBJ2-2
d_call: TRBD2
cdr3_nt: TGTGCCGGGCTAGCGGAGGGGAGGGGGGAGCTGTTTTTT
cdr3_aa: CAGLAEGRGELFF

v_call: TRBV11-1
cdr3_length: 14
clone_size: NA
j_call: TRBJ2-7
d_call: TRBD1
cdr3_nt: TGTGCCAGCAGCGATACAACAGGGGACTACGAGCAGTACTTC
cdr3_aa: CASSDTTGDYEQYF

v_call: TRBV10-3
cdr3_length: 13
clone_size: NA
j_call: TRBJ1-1
d_call: NA
cdr3_nt: TGTGCCATCAGTGAGCGGAGTTACACTGAAGCTTTCTTT
cdr3_aa: CAISERSYTEAFF

v_call: TRBV7-2
cdr3_length: 15
clone_size: many
j_call: TRBJ2-5
d_call: NA
cdr3_nt: TGTGCCAGCAGCTTAGTCGACAGGAGTCAAGAGACCCAGTACTTC
cdr3_aa: CASSLVDRSQETQYF

v_call: TRBV20-1
cdr3_length: 16
clone_size: NA
j_call: TRBJ2-5
d_call: TRBD2
cdr3_nt: TGCAGTGCTCTTCCCGCGGGAGGGCCTCATCAAGAGACCCAGTACTTC
cdr3_aa: CSALPAGGPHQETQYF

v_call: TRBV19
cdr3_length: 14
clone_size: many
j_call: TRBJ2-7
d_call: TRBD1
cdr3_nt: TGTGCCAGTAGGCCGGGACAGGCCGATCCCGAGCAGTACTTC
cdr3_aa: CASRPGQADPEQYF

v_call: TRBV14
cdr3_length: 16
clone_size: many
j_call: TRBJ2-1
d_call: NA
cdr3_nt: TGTGCCAGCAGCCAAGGCCCGAGTGTATTGGTCAATGAGCAGTTCTTC
cdr3_aa: CASSQGPSVLVNEQFF

v_call: TRBV6-6
cdr3_length: 12
clone_size: many
j_call: TRBJ2-7
d_call: NA
cdr3_nt: TGTGCCAGCAGAACGAACACCTACGAGCAGTACTTC
cdr3_aa: CASRTNTYEQYF

v_call: TRBV10-3
cdr3_length: 16
clone_size: NA
j_call: TRBJ1-1
d_call: TRBD1
cdr3_nt: TGTGCCATCAGCAGAGGTCCCGGGACAGGGTTTGGTGAAGCTTTCTTT
cdr3_aa: CAISRGPGTGFGEAFF

v_call: TRBV15
cdr3_length: 15
clone_size: once
j_call: TRBJ1-4
d_call: NA
cdr3_nt: TGTGCCACCAGCAGAGCCGGGACAAGAAATGAAAAACTGTTTTTT
cdr3_aa: CATSRAGTRNEKLFF

v_call: TRBV10-3
cdr3_length: 16
clone_size: NA
j_call: TRBJ2-7
d_call: NA
cdr3_nt: TGTGCCATCAGTGAGTACGAGGGGACAAGCTCCTGCGAGCAGTACTTC
cdr3_aa: CAISEYEGTSSCEQYF

v_call: TRBV25-1
cdr3_length: 13
clone_size: many
j_call: TRBJ2-1
d_call: TRBD1
cdr3_nt: TGTGCCAGCAGTTGGACAGGGGGGAATGAGCAGTTCTTC
cdr3_aa: CASSWTGGNEQFF

v_call: TRBV27
cdr3_length: 18
clone_size: NA
j_call: TRBJ2-5
d_call: TRBD2
cdr3_nt: TGTGCCAGCAGTTTACGCAGGACTAGCGGGAGGGCCGATGAGACCCAGTACTTC
cdr3_aa: CASSLRRTSGRADETQYF

v_call: TRBV19
cdr3_length: 14
clone_size: NA
j_call: TRBJ2-1
d_call: TRBD1
cdr3_nt: TGTGCCAGTAGTACCGGGACAGGAAACAATGAGCAGTTCTTC
cdr3_aa: CASSTGTGNNEQFF

v_call: TRBV19
cdr3_length: 14
clone_size: NA
j_call: TRBJ1-5
d_call: TRBD1
cdr3_nt: TGTGCCAGTGGGACAGGGGAGGTTTATCAGCCCCAGCATTTT
cdr3_aa: CASGTGEVYQPQHF

v_call: TRBV2
cdr3_length: 14
clone_size: NA
j_call: TRBJ2-3
d_call: TRBD1
cdr3_nt: TGTGCCAGCAGCTTACAGGGGGCGACAGATACGCAGTATTTT
cdr3_aa: CASSLQGATDTQYF

v_call: TRBV19
cdr3_length: 14
clone_size: once
j_call: TRBJ1-2
d_call: NA
cdr3_nt: TGTGCCAGTAGATGGCTTGAGGGAGGCTCGGGCTACACCTTC
cdr3_aa: CASRWLEGGSGYTF

v_call: TRBV6-1
cdr3_length: 16
clone_size: NA
j_call: TRBJ1-5
d_call: NA
cdr3_nt: TGTGCCAGCAACAGGGCTTTGGGTAGTGGCAATCAGCCCCAGCATTTT
cdr3_aa: CASNRALGSGNQPQHF

v_call: TRBV18
cdr3_length: 14
clone_size: few
j_call: TRBJ1-2
d_call: NA
cdr3_nt: TGTGCCAGCTCACCGATCGGGACGGACTATGGCTACACCTTC
cdr3_aa: CASSPIGTDYGYTF

v_call: TRBV2
cdr3_length: 16
clone_size: NA
j_call: TRBJ1-6
d_call: NA
cdr3_nt: TGTGCCAGCAGACTGTCAGGGATCACCTATAATTCACCCCTCCACTTT
cdr3_aa: CASRLSGITYNSPLHF

v_call: TRBV12-3/TRBV12-4
cdr3_length: 16
clone_size: many
j_call: TRBJ1-1
d_call: TRBD1
cdr3_nt: TGTGCCAGCAGTTTCTCCCCGACAGGGGTAAGGACTGAAGCTTTCTTT
cdr3_aa: CASSFSPTGVRTEAFF

v_call: TRBV24-1
cdr3_length: 15
clone_size: few
j_call: TRBJ2-2
d_call: TRBD1
cdr3_nt: TGTGCCACCAGCCGACAGGGCGCGAACACCGGGGAGCTGTTTTTT
cdr3_aa: CATSRQGANTGELFF

v_call: TRBV20-1
cdr3_length: 16
clone_size: many
j_call: TRBJ2-3
d_call: TRBD2
cdr3_nt: TGCAGTGCTAGATCGCCTAGCGGGAGGGCCGCAGATACGCAGTATTTT
cdr3_aa: CSARSPSGRAADTQYF

v_call: TRBV7-9
cdr3_length: 12
clone_size: NA
j_call: TRBJ1-1
d_call: NA
cdr3_nt: TGTGCCAGCAGCCCAATAGGGGTTGAAGCTTTCTTT
cdr3_aa: CASSPIGVEAFF

v_call: TRBV20-1
cdr3_length: 15
clone_size: many
j_call: TRBJ2-3
d_call: NA
cdr3_nt: TGCAGTGCTTCTGACTTCCGGGCTCGCACAGATACGCAGTATTTT
cdr3_aa: CSASDFRARTDTQYF

v_call: TRBV9
cdr3_length: 18
clone_size: many
j_call: TRBJ1-4
d_call: TRBD1
cdr3_nt: TGTGCCAGCAGCGTAGGGACAGGGGGTTTTTGGACTAATGAAAAACTGTTTTTT
cdr3_aa: CASSVGTGGFWTNEKLFF

v_call: TRBV11-2
cdr3_length: 14
clone_size: many
j_call: TRBJ2-2
d_call: NA
cdr3_nt: TGTGCCAGCAGCTTCAGTCTGAACACCGGGGAGCTGTTTTTT
cdr3_aa: CASSFSLNTGELFF

v_call: TRBV10-3
cdr3_length: 15
clone_size: NA
j_call: TRBJ1-1
d_call: TRBD1
cdr3_nt: TGTGCCATCAGTGACCCGGACAGGGGTGACACTGAAGCTTTCTTT
cdr3_aa: CAISDPDRGDTEAFF

v_call: TRBV3-1
cdr3_length: 15
clone_size: few
j_call: TRBJ2-1
d_call: TRBD2
cdr3_nt: TGTGCCAGCAGCCGGGATAGGGACTACCCCGAGGAGCAGTTCTTC
cdr3_aa: CASSRDRDYPEEQFF

v_call: TRBV7-3
cdr3_length: 13
clone_size: many
j_call: TRBJ2-2
d_call: NA
cdr3_nt: TGTGCCAGCAGCCCCCTGGCGGGCGGGGAGCTGTTTTTT
cdr3_aa: CASSPLAGGELFF

v_call: TRBV7-2
cdr3_length: 13
clone_size: NA
j_call: TRBJ2-2
d_call: NA
cdr3_nt: TGTGCCAGCAGCTTCCTTGGGCTCGGGGAGCTGTTTTTT
cdr3_aa: CASSFLGLGELFF

v_call: TRBV7-3
cdr3_length: 15
clone_size: many
j_call: TRBJ2-7
d_call: TRBD2
cdr3_nt: TGTGCCAGCAGCTCTGGACTAGCGGGGTCCTACGAGCAGTACTTC
cdr3_aa: CASSSGLAGSYEQYF

v_call: TRBV7-9
cdr3_length: 12
clone_size: NA
j_call: TRBJ1-2
d_call: NA
cdr3_nt: TGTGCCAGCAGCCCGGGGGCGTATGGCTACACCTTC
cdr3_aa: CASSPGAYGYTF

v_call: TRBV2
cdr3_length: 15
clone_size: NA
j_call: TRBJ1-4
d_call: NA
cdr3_nt: TGTGCCAGCAGGGCATTGCAGGGAGTTAGGGGAATGGTGTTTTTT
cdr3_aa: CASRALQGVRGMVFF

v_call: TRBV7-6
cdr3_length: 16
clone_size: NA
j_call: TRBJ2-5
d_call: TRBD2
cdr3_nt: TGTGCCAGCAGCTTAGATAGCAGCGGGGGATCAGAGACCCAGTACTTC
cdr3_aa: CASSLDSSGGSETQYF

v_call: TRBV7-8
cdr3_length: 13
clone_size: NA
j_call: TRBJ1-2
d_call: NA
cdr3_nt: TGCGCCAGCAGCTTTGGGGTGAGCTATGGCTACACCTTC
cdr3_aa: CASSFGVSYGYTF

v_call: TRBV7-3
cdr3_length: 17
clone_size: NA
j_call: TRBJ2-6
d_call: TRBD1
cdr3_nt: TGTGCCAGCAGCACCAGGGACAGAGACACCGGGGCCAACGTCCTGACTTTC
cdr3_aa: CASSTRDRDTGANVLTF

v_call: TRBV29-1
cdr3_length: 13
clone_size: once
j_call: TRBJ2-2
d_call: NA
cdr3_nt: TGCAGCCTTGCTATCATGGGGTCCGGGGAGCTGTTTTTT
cdr3_aa: CSLAIMGSGELFF

v_call: TRBV19
cdr3_length: 13
clone_size: few
j_call: TRBJ2-6
d_call: NA
cdr3_nt: TGTGCCTCGTCGGTTACTGGGGCCAACGTCCTGACTTTC
cdr3_aa: CASSVTGANVLTF

v_call: TRBV29-1
cdr3_length: 16
clone_size: NA
j_call: TRBJ2-7
d_call: NA
cdr3_nt: TGCAGCGTTGACGGGGGCGCTACGGGATTGACCTACGAGCAGTACTTC
cdr3_aa: CSVDGGATGLTYEQYF

v_call: TRBV24-1
cdr3_length: 15
clone_size: NA
j_call: TRBJ2-3
d_call: NA
cdr3_nt: TGTGCCACCAGTGGGGGTCGGACAGCCTCAGATACGCAGTATTTT
cdr3_aa: CATSGGRTASDTQYF

v_call: TRBV27
cdr3_length: 12
clone_size: many
j_call: TRBJ2-2
d_call: NA
cdr3_nt: TGTGCCAGCAGTCCCTACACCGGGGAGCTGTTTTTT
cdr3_aa: CASSPYTGELFF

v_call: TRBV15
cdr3_length: 14
clone_size: few
j_call: TRBJ2-2
d_call: TRBD2
cdr3_nt: TGTGCCACCAGCAGGGGGGGGGACACCGGGGAGCTGTTTTTT
cdr3_aa: CATSRGGDTGELFF

v_call: TRBV27
cdr3_length: 17
clone_size: NA
j_call: TRBJ2-7
d_call: TRBD2
cdr3_nt: TGTGCCAGCCGGGAGGGGACAAGCGGGAGGACCACCTACGAGCAGTACTTC
cdr3_aa: CASREGTSGRTTYEQYF

v_call: TRBV5-1
cdr3_length: 13
clone_size: many
j_call: TRBJ1-5
d_call: TRBD1
cdr3_nt: TGCGCCAGCAGCTTGGAGGGGGCTGGGCCCCAGCATTTT
cdr3_aa: CASSLEGAGPQHF

v_call: TRBV5-5
cdr3_length: 14
clone_size: many
j_call: TRBJ2-7
d_call: NA
cdr3_nt: TGTGCCAGCAGCCCGGGACCTATCTCCTACGAGCAGTACTTC
cdr3_aa: CASSPGPISYEQYF